The 18 T cell receptor beta chains reported below all come from one sample, sequenced in a study of T cell repertoires in cytomegalovirus infection. TCRdb reprocessed the reads via MiXCR and lists one record per CDR3 protein. Of around 94,000 distinct CDR3 sequences listed, about 15% were seen once; the top ten hold 6.5% to 9.5%. The sample was PBMCs. These receptors originate from a human donor in good health (CMV status not recorded). Some clones in this sample may be carry-over from other donors' samples.

CDR3 in DNA: TGTGCCAGTAGCCCGTGGGGGATGATCAATCAGCCCCAGCATTTT. Its protein product is CASSPWGMINQPQHF. This chain connects TRBV19 to TRBJ1-5; the D gene is possibly TRBD1 (5 bases). This CDR3 contains 15 residues. The ends were cut back, 6 bases at V and 3 bases at J, with 15 bases in the middle. Germline-derived CDR1 and CDR2 are LNHDA and SQIVND (reference sequence). Full variable domain (remainder filled in from reference TRBV19 and TRBJ1-5): DGGITQSPKYLFRKEGQNVTLSCEQNLNHDAMYWYRQDPGQGLRLIYYSQIVNDFQKGDIAEGYSVSREKKESFPLTVTSAQKNPTAFYLCASSPWGMINQPQHFGDGTRLSIL.

This clonotype was recorded many times. The genes are TRBV12-3 or TRBV12-4 and TRBJ1-1; 8 bases fit TRBD1. The V gene end was trimmed by 2 bases and the J gene end by 0 bases; junction bases not matched to a gene: 8. This CDR3 is built from 17 residues. CDR3: CASSLRQGSRMNTEAFF. In nucleotides, the CDR3 is TGTGCCAGCAGTTTAAGACAGGGGTCTAGGATGAACACTGAAGCTTTCTTT.

This clonotype was detected only a few times. This chain links TRBV29-1 with TRBJ1-4, with D possibly matching TRBD1 (5 bases). Trimming stripped 4 bases from V and 7 bases from J, with 10 bases between. This CDR3 spans 12 amino acids. Germline values: CDR1 SQVTM, CDR2 ANQGSEA. In DNA form, the CDR3 reads TGCAGCGTTGGGGACGCAAGTGAAAAACTGTTTTTT. Translating it yields CSVGDASEKLFF.

The rearrangement links TRBV2 to TRBJ2-3, with 11 bases aligning to TRBD2. Germline V gene data show CDR1 as SNHLY and CDR2 as FYNNEI. V shed 5 bases and J 2 bases; nucleotides not matched to a gene: 3. The CDR3 contains 15 residues. The DNA of the CDR3 is TGTGCCAGCAGTCTAGCGGGGGGTACCACAGATACGCAGTATTTT. This sequence encodes CASSLAGGTTDTQYF.

V usage is TRBV28 and J usage is TRBJ2-7, with 7 bases identical to TRBD1. Germline V gene lookup returns CDR1 MDHEN and CDR2 SYDVKM. Unmatched junction bases numbered 6, after V lost 4 bases and J lost 3 bases. This CDR3 comprises 14 residues. CDR3 sequence (DNA): TGTGCCAGCAGTTACTCCTACAGGGGCTACGAGCAGTACTTC. This sequence encodes CASSYSYRGYEQYF.

This clonotype was detected ten times or more. This chain links TRBV6-2 or TRBV6-3 with TRBJ2-3; TRBD2 might be the D (6 bases). CDR3 length: 14 residues. Germline V CDR1 and CDR2: MNHEY, SVGEGT. Trimming removed 6 bases at V and 3 bases at J, with 13 bases between. The CDR3 bases are TGTGCCAGCAGCCGCCCGGGACTTACAGATACGCAGTATTTT. This encodes CASSRPGLTDTQYF.

This clonotype was seen many times. The chain couples TRBV6-1 to TRBJ1-2; no firm D call. V shed 7 bases and J shed 3 bases, with 15 bases lying between them. CDR1 and CDR2 from the germline V gene are MNHNS and SASEGT. The CDR3 sequence is 14 residues long. This chain's CDR3 is CASTYGRYHYGYTF. The CDR3 DNA is TGTGCCAGCACCTACGGGCGGTACCACTATGGCTACACCTTC.

This clonotype was counted at least ten times. The rearrangement joins TRBV5-4 to TRBJ1-4; 10 positions agree with TRBD1. CDR3 length equals 16 residues. Per germline, CDR1 SGHNT and CDR2 YYREEE (reference sequence). V lost 4 bases to trimming and J lost 8 bases; unmatched junction nucleotides: 11. In nucleotides, the CDR3 is TGTGCCAGCAGCCGATCCTCGACAGGGGGCGGAGAAAAACTGTTTTTT. This encodes CASSRSSTGGGEKLFF.

This clonotype was seen ten or more times. The chain couples TRBV7-2 to TRBJ2-3; TRBD1 matches 9 bases. J was trimmed by 1 base and V by 8 bases; bases with no gene match: 4. The length of the CDR3 is 14 residues. Germline-derived CDR1 and CDR2 are SGHTA and FQGNSA. CDR3 region: CASLQGARTDTQYF. The DNA of the CDR3 is TGTGCCAGCCTACAGGGGGCGCGCACAGATACGCAGTATTTT.

This clonotype came up many times. The chain couples TRBV15 to TRBJ2-3, with D tentatively TRBD1 (7 bases). Germline V gives CDR1 LNHNV, CDR2 YYDKDF (reference sequence). There are 16 residues in the CDR3. V dropped 6 bases and J dropped 2 bases, with 18 bases sitting between them. CDR3 nucleotides: TGTGCCACCAGTTCCTACGGCAGGGGGGACACAGATACGCAGTATTTT. It specifies CATSSYGRGDTDTQYF.

This clonotype was seen a handful of times. This chain uses TRBV6-6 with TRBJ2-6, with TRBD1 identical over 8 bases. The junction had 6 bases not matched to a gene; V was cut back by 2 bases and J by 9 bases. The CDR3 extends over 15 amino acids. CDR1 and CDR2 (germline): MNHNY, SVGAGI (reference sequence). The CDR3 sequence: CASSYPGTGDNVLTF. The CDR3 DNA sequence: TGTGCCAGCAGTTACCCCGGGACAGGAGACAACGTCCTGACTTTC.

This clonotype appeared a few times. One end of the junction is discordant with germline, which a read error may explain. This chain joins TRBV12-3 or TRBV12-4 and TRBJ1-3; D is unresolved. This CDR3 has 15 residues. The CDR3 coding sequence is TGTGCCAGCAGATTAGGCGAGGCTAGCGGAAACACCATATATTTT. Its translation is CASRLGEASGNTIYF.

This clonotype was seen only a few times. The gene calls are TRBV28 and TRBJ1-2; D gene uncertain. Between the trimmed V and J ends, which lost 2 bases and 3 bases, there was a span of 10 bases. Germline V gene lookup returns CDR1 MDHEN and CDR2 SYDVKM. The CDR3 spans 14 residues. The CDR3 sequence is CASSLPPPYYGYTF. The CDR3 nucleotides are TGTGCCAGCAGTTTACCCCCCCCCTACTATGGCTACACCTTC.

This clonotype turned up a few times. The chain joins TRBV6-5 to TRBJ1-5; D is unclear. The germline V gene encodes CDR1 MNHEY and CDR2 SVGAGI. The CDR3 runs to 15 residues. Deletions cut 6 bases from V and 3 bases from J, with 15 bases between. The CDR3: CASSPAAVYNQPQHF. The CDR3 DNA is TGTGCCAGCAGCCCTGCGGCAGTCTACAATCAGCCCCAGCATTTT.

V gene TRBV6-6 combines with J gene TRBJ2-7, with D perhaps given as TRBD1 or TRBD2 (5 bases each). Trimming left V 11 bases short and J 5 bases short, with 16 bases between. Germline V gives CDR1 MNHNY, CDR2 SVGAGI (reference sequence). The CDR3 is 12 amino acids. The CDR3 DNA is TGTGCCGCCGGGACGGACTTCAACGAGCAGTACTTC. It translates to CAAGTDFNEQYF.

This clonotype was found a few times. The J gene is TRBJ1-2, the V gene TRBV11-2; D remains ambiguous. Germline assignment: CDR1 SGHAT and CDR2 FQNNGV. CDR3 length: 13 amino acids. Trimming left V 3 bases short and J 6 bases short, with 11 bases between. In nucleotides, the CDR3 is TGTGCCAGCAGCTTTGGACCCCTCGATGGCTACACCTTC. This encodes CASSFGPLDGYTF.

This chain uses TRBV2 with TRBJ1-5, with D possibly TRBD1 on 5 matching bases. Trimming pared 0 bases from V and 9 bases from J, leaving 15 bases between. The germline V gene encodes CDR1 SNHLY and CDR2 FYNNEI. The CDR3 length is 15 residues. The CDR3 spells CASSEALGTRAPQHF. Here the CDR3 DNA reads TGTGCCAGCAGTGAAGCGCTGGGAACCAGGGCGCCCCAGCATTTT.

This clonotype turned up a few times. The DNA for the CDR3 is TGTGCCAGCTCACAACAGGGCGGCGGTCATCAGCCCCAGCATTTT. Protein sequence: CASSQQGGGHQPQHF. The chain joins TRBV18 to TRBJ1-5; weak D call: TRBD1 (6 bases). The CDR3 is 15 amino acids. The ends were cut back, 4 bases at V and 5 bases at J, with 15 bases in the middle. Germline V lookup: CDR1 KGHSH, CDR2 LQKENI.